What follows are 20 T cell receptor beta chains derived from one specimen sequenced in a study of molecular identifiers for immune sequencing clone quantification. TCRdb reanalysed the PCR reads using MiXCR and keeps one entry per CDR3 protein. Among 12,000 or so distinct CDR3 sequences listed, about 18% were seen once. Sequenced sample: naive CD8+ T cells from blood, with Jurkat cell RNA spiked in. Indicated subset: FACS-sorted CD8+CD4-CCR7+CD45RA+ naive T cells. These TCRs come from a human donor in good health. Some libraries in this study had Jurkat cell RNA spiked in.

This clonotype was seen a handful of times. The V and J genes are TRBV30 and TRBJ1-4; 7 bases are a match to TRBD1. The CDR3 runs to 14 residues. Germline CDR1 and CDR2: GTSNPN and SVGIG (reference sequence). The J segment lost 6 bases and the V segment lost 0 bases, leaving 4 bases of the junction unmatched. CDR3: CAWSVGGADEKLFF. In DNA form, the CDR3 reads TGTGCCTGGAGTGTAGGGGGCGCAGATGAAAAACTGTTTTTT. Full variable domain (remainder filled in from reference TRBV30 and TRBJ1-4): SQTIHQWPATLVQPVGSPLSLECTVEGTSNPNLYWYRQAAGRGLQLLFYSVGIGQISSEVPQNLSASRPQDRQFILSSKKLLLSDSGFYLCAWSVGGADEKLFFGSGTQLSVL.

In this sample, this clonotype turned up a few times. CDR3 nucleotide sequence: TGTGCCACCAGCAGAAAGGGGAGGTACGAGCAGTACTTC. Amino acids: CATSRKGRYEQYF. The rearrangement joins TRBV15 to TRBJ2-7, with D perhaps matching TRBD2 (6 bases). The CDR3 is made up of 13 amino acids. CDR1 and CDR2 from the germline V gene are LNHNV and YYDKDF (reference sequence). Trimming cost V 2 bases and J 4 bases, with 9 bases left between them. The entire variable domain, with the rest obtained from reference TRBV15 and TRBJ2-7, is as follows: DAMVIQNPRYQVTQFGKPVTLSCSQTLNHNVMYWYQQKSSQAPKLLFHYYDKDFNNEADTPDNFQSRRPNTSFCFLDIRSPGLGDTAMYLCATSRKGRYEQYFGPGTRLTVT.

This clonotype is medium-sized. V and J are TRBV27 and TRBJ2-3; TRBD2 matches at 8 bases. The CDR3 is made up of 15 amino acids. The V and J ends lost 5 bases and 3 bases, in that order; junction bases with no gene match: 7. CDR1 MNHEY and CDR2 SMNVEV come from the germline V gene (reference sequence). The CDR3 is CASSPSGSGTDTQYF. In DNA form, the CDR3 reads TGTGCCAGCAGTCCGAGCGGGAGCGGTACAGATACGCAGTATTTT.

By share of the sample, this clonotype is medium-sized (0.01 to 0.1%). The chain carries TRBV9 and TRBJ2-1, with TRBD2 matching 7 bases. With V trimmed by 4 bases and J by 7 bases, 14 bases remained unmatched. Germline V gives CDR1 SGDLS, CDR2 YYNGEE. CDR3 size: 16 residues. The CDR3 loop reads CASSPRLAPVGNEQFF. The CDR3 bases are TGTGCCAGCAGCCCGAGACTAGCCCCCGTGGGGAATGAGCAGTTCTTC.

By share, this clonotype ranks as medium-sized (0.01 to 0.1%). The chain carries TRBV30 and TRBJ2-7; a weak D match, TRBD2 (5 bases). The CDR3 sequence is 12 residues long. Germline V gene data show CDR1 as GTSNPN and CDR2 as SVGIG (reference sequence). The V and J ends lost 0 bases and 9 bases respectively, with 12 bases between them. CDR3 in amino acids: CAWSVDQRRQYF. The CDR3 region has the DNA TGTGCCTGGAGTGTAGACCAGCGGCGGCAGTACTTC.

Relative to its sample, this clonotype is medium-sized. The V gene is TRBV7-9, the J gene TRBJ2-3, with TRBD2 identical over 8 bases. Germline V lookup: CDR1 SEHNR, CDR2 FQNEAQ (reference sequence). This CDR3 region has 18 residues. With 4 bases clipped from V and 4 bases from J, the junction kept 16 bases outside the gene matches. The CDR3 protein is CASSSTRLETSDADTQYF. CDR3 bases: TGTGCCAGCAGCTCAACCCGACTCGAGACTAGCGACGCAGATACGCAGTATTTT.

This clonotype was seen ten or more times. The chain recombines TRBV11-2 with TRBJ2-1; D is unclear. Germline values: CDR1 SGHAT, CDR2 FQNNGV. The V end was cut by 1 base, the J end by 3 bases, with 4 bases between. The CDR3 is 13 residues long. CDR3 nucleotide sequence: TGTGCCAGCAGCTTAGTTGGCTACAATGAGCAGTTCTTC. This translates into CASSLVGYNEQFF.

The CDR3 region is CASSGGRDYMQGHEKLFF. The DNA for the CDR3 is TGTGCCAGCAGCGGGGGCCGGGACTACATGCAAGGGCATGAAAAACTGTTTTTT. The chain has TRBV7-9 and TRBJ1-4; weak D call: TRBD1 (6 bases). V lost 5 bases and J 6 bases, leaving 25 bases between the germline ends. The CDR3 loop spans 18 amino acids. In germline, CDR1 is SEHNR, CDR2 FQNEAQ (reference sequence).

Note on this clonotype: This likely comes from a read error, as the CDR3 has no conserved phenylalanine or tryptophan at its end. This sequence joins TRBV3-1 and TRBJ2-3; 9 bases are shared with TRBD2. J lost 3 bases, V lost 3 bases, and 10 bases had no gene match. Germline V gene lookup returns CDR1 LGHDT and CDR2 YNNKEL (reference sequence). The CDR3 contains 17 residues. The CDR3 region is CASSHLVVAGETDTQYI. The CDR3 bases are TGTGCCAGCAGCCACCTTGTGGTAGCGGGAGAGACAGATACGCAGTATATT.

Remarks on this clonotype: A read error may explain this, as a much larger clone is one base away. The chain employs TRBV12-3 or TRBV12-4 and TRBJ2-7, with 7 bases matching TRBD1. The CDR3 totals 15 residues. This CDR3 is CASRAYRGRSYEQCF. In nucleotides, the CDR3 is TGTGCCAGCAGAGCCTACAGGGGACGGTCTTACGAGCAGTGCTTC.

The table lists this clonotype with many counts. V and J are TRBV12-5 and TRBJ2-5, with 7 bases matching TRBD2. V dropped 6 bases and J dropped 3; count of bases not matched to a gene: 10. The CDR3 contains 15 residues. Germline-derived CDR1 and CDR2 are LGHNT and FRNRAP. CDR3 sequence (DNA): TGTGCTAGTGGACCGACTCAGGGACTAAAAGAGACCCAGTACTTC. Translating it yields CASGPTQGLKETQYF.

This clonotype showed up many times. CDR3: CASSLSLGTAKNIQYF. CDR3 coding DNA: TGTGCCAGCAGTTTATCGCTGGGGACGGCCAAAAACATTCAGTACTTC. J is TRBJ2-4 and V is TRBV27; the D gene could be TRBD1 or TRBD2 (5 bases each). The CDR3 is 16 residues long. The V and J ends lost 0 bases and 1 base respectively, with 10 bases between them. The germline CDR1 and CDR2 sequences are MNHEY and SMNVEV (reference sequence).

Points on this clonotype: A read error may be the cause here, since a much bigger clone is one base away. The chain carries TRBV14 and TRBJ2-1; D tentatively fits TRBD1 or TRBD2 (5 bases each). This CDR3 is built from 11 residues. Germline V lookup: CDR1 SGHDN, CDR2 FVKESK. CDR3: CASGGYNERFF. DNA of the CDR3: TGTGCCAGCGGGGGTTATAATGAGCGGTTCTTC.

By share, this clonotype counts as medium-sized. The rearrangement uses TRBV14 and TRBJ1-3; D is perhaps TRBD1 (5 bases). V lost 1 base and J 4 bases, leaving 8 bases between the germline ends. The CDR3 sequence is 14 residues long. CDR1 SGHDN and CDR2 FVKESK come from the germline V gene. In nucleotides, the CDR3 is TGTGCCAGCAGCCAAGTGGGGACCGGAAACACCATATATTTT. Encoded protein: CASSQVGTGNTIYF. Full variable domain (remainder filled in from reference TRBV14 and TRBJ1-3): EAGVTQFPSHSVIEKGQTVTLRCDPISGHDNLYWYRRVMGKEIKFLLHFVKESKQDESGMPNNRFLAERTGGTYSTLKVQPAELEDSGVYFCASSQVGTGNTIYFGEGSWLTVV.

The chain links TRBV5-4 to TRBJ2-7, with 10 bases that match TRBD1. With 4 bases clipped from V and 2 bases from J, the junction kept 6 bases outside the gene matches. Germline V gene sequence: CDR1 SGHNT, CDR2 YYREEE (reference sequence). CDR3 length: 15 amino acids. Here the CDR3 DNA reads TGTGCCAGCAGCATGGGACAGGGGAAAACCTACGAGCAGTACTTC. Amino acid sequence: CASSMGQGKTYEQYF.

By share, this clonotype counts as medium-sized. The chain joins TRBV20-1 to TRBJ2-1; 10 bases are a match to TRBD2. Germline assignment: CDR1 DFQATT and CDR2 SNEGSKA (reference sequence). CDR3 length: 15 amino acids. V was pared by 1 base and J by 6 bases, with 6 bases of the junction left unmatched. The DNA for the CDR3 is TGCAGTGCTAGAGGGGTCCCTAGCGGGAGCAATGAGCAGTTCTTC. The encoded protein is CSARGVPSGSNEQFF.

This clonotype is medium-sized. The chain couples TRBV7-8 to TRBJ2-2; 12 bases fit TRBD2. V shed 5 bases and J 6 bases; nucleotides not matched to a gene: 13. In germline, CDR1 is SGHVS, CDR2 FQNEAQ. This CDR3 region has 18 residues. CDR3 sequence reads: CASSRVFRLAGGAGELFF. In DNA, the CDR3 is TGTGCCAGCAGCCGGGTGTTCCGGCTAGCGGGAGGGGCCGGGGAGCTGTTTTTT.

The chain uses TRBV19 and TRBJ2-2; TRBD2 matches at 10 bases. V shed 5 bases and J 7 bases; nucleotides not matched to a gene: 10. Germline loops: CDR1 LNHDA, CDR2 SQIVND (reference sequence). This CDR3 has 16 residues. The CDR3 here is CASSASSGSPSGELFF. DNA of the CDR3: TGTGCCAGTAGTGCTTCTAGCGGGAGTCCGAGCGGGGAGCTGTTTTTT.

At least ten counts were recorded for this clonotype. The chain's CDR3 is CASSLGTGYIQYF. DNA for the CDR3: TGTGCCAGCAGCTTAGGGACAGGATATATTCAGTATTTT. The chain carries TRBV11-2 and TRBJ2-3; 7 bases line up with TRBD1. Per germline, CDR1 SGHAT and CDR2 FQNNGV. V dropped 1 base and J dropped 12; count of bases not matched to a gene: 7. CDR3 length: 13 residues.

At least ten counts were recorded for this clonotype. This chain joins TRBV7-6 and TRBJ2-1; D perhaps matches TRBD1 (5 bases). Germline CDR1 is SGHVS and CDR2 is FNYEAQ. The V gene lost 8 bases and the J gene lost 8 bases, with 19 bases spanning the gap. The CDR3 consists of 14 residues. CDR3 protein: CASRIGPGSDEQFF. CDR3 nucleotide sequence: TGTGCCAGCCGGATCGGACCAGGGTCGGATGAGCAGTTCTTC.